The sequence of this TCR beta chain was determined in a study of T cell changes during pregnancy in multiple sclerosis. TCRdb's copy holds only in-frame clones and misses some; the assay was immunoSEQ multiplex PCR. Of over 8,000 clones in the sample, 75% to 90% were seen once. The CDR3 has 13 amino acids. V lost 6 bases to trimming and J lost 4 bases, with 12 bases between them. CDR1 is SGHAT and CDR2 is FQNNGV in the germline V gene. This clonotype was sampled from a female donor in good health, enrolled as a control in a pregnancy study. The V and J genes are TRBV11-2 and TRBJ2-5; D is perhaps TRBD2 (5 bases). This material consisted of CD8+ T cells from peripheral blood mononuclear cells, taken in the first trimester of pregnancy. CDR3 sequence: CASSLWRTETQYF. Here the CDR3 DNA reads TGTGCCAGCAGTCTATGGAGGACAGAGACCCAGTACTTC.